This TCR beta chain was recovered during a study of T cell responses to AZD1222 COVID-19 vaccine. Study results and caveats: Donors in the cohort were predominantly white British and more often female, and clonal diversity was possibly underestimated. Repertoires were obtained solely post-peak T cell response.

The germline CDR1 and CDR2 sequences are SGHAT and FQNNGV. J gave up 6 bases and V 3 bases, and 7 bases lay outside the gene matches. The CDR3 is 15 residues long. The table came from immunoSEQ multiplex PCR; TCRdb's copy has only in-frame clones and leaves some out. This sample carries roughly 140,000 clones, 88% of them seen once, and the ten largest clones take more than 2%. Concerning this clone itself: Its matching antigen is unknown.

This sequence joins TRBV11-2 and TRBJ1-2, with TRBD1 identical over 10 bases. This TCR was sampled from an adult in good health. Sequencing used peripheral blood, obtained on day 0 of AZD1222 vaccination. CDR3 in DNA: TGTGCCAGCAGCTTTCCCGGGACAGGGGTTGATGGCTACACCTTC. It yields the protein CASSFPGTGVDGYTF.